Listed here are 5 T cell receptor beta chains from one sample, sequenced in a study of T cells after yellow fever vaccination (dated by TCRdb to the late 2010s). Receptor amplification or capture employed 5' RACE. The sequencer was an Illumina HiSeq 2500. The raw public reads went through TCRdb reprocessing: fastp at Q25, MiXCR clone calling, in-frame beta chains kept. Here each entry gathers all rows of one CDR3 protein and keeps the most common genes and DNA. The sample table lists around 350,000 distinct CDR3 sequences, around 10% of them with a count of one. The ten largest account for roughly a sixth of the sample. This specimen's treatment or condition label, per the study, means: live attenuated yellow fever vaccine strain. The sequencing used PBMCs, collected on the day of the first yellow fever vaccination. The receptors here all came from a man between 18 and 29 years old who received the YFV17D yellow fever vaccine.

This chain links TRBV5-5 with TRBJ1-5, with D tentatively TRBD1 (5 bases). The CDR3 is 14 residues long. Germline assignment: CDR1 SGHKS and CDR2 YYEKEE (reference sequence). Trimming removed 5 bases at V and 1 base at J, with 10 bases between. DNA of the CDR3: TGTGCCAGCAGTCTACAGGAGAGCAATCAGCCCCAGCATTTT. As protein: CASSLQESNQPQHF.

This clonotype was found a few times. The chain joins TRBV6-6 to TRBJ2-3; D call uncertain. V was clipped by 4 bases and J by 4 bases, with 6 bases between them. The CDR3 sequence is 12 residues long. Germline V gene sequence: CDR1 MNHNY, CDR2 SVGAGI (reference sequence). The CDR3 nucleotides read TGTGCCAGCAGTTTATACTCAGATACGCAGTATTTT. It codes for CASSLYSDTQYF.

This clonotype was counted many times. The gene calls are TRBV4-3 and TRBJ2-4; tentative D call: TRBD2 (7 bases). V gave up 4 bases and J gave up 5 bases, with 12 bases separating them. Germline V gene lookup returns CDR1 LGHNA and CDR2 YSLEER. The CDR3 consists of 14 residues. The CDR3 region is CASSLTGRENIQYF. DNA of the CDR3: TGCGCCAGCAGCCTAACAGGGAGGGAAAACATTCAGTACTTC.

The V gene is TRBV27, the J gene TRBJ1-4; D gene uncertain. V was cut by 4 bases and J by 5 bases, with 14 bases left in between. CDR1 is MNHEY, CDR2 SMNVEV, per germline (reference sequence). CDR3 size: 15 residues. CDR3 bases: TGTGCCAGCAGTTCACAAGTCTATTCAAATGAAAAACTGTTTTTT. The encoded protein is CASSSQVYSNEKLFF.

This chain uses TRBV19 with TRBJ1-2; no definite D call. CDR1 is LNHDA and CDR2 is SQIVND in the germline V gene (reference sequence). The CDR3 spans 15 residues. Trimming removed 6 bases from V and 8 bases from J, with 22 bases in between. The CDR3 DNA sequence: TGTGCCAGTAGGGTATTTCGGGATGCGCCCGGAGGCTACACCTTC. Translated: CASRVFRDAPGGYTF.